Listed here is a single T cell receptor (beta chain). The data originate from a study of cytomegalovirus exposure and HLA in healthy donors. The PCR employed 60 Vbeta primers together with 13 Jbeta primers. Data came from immunoSEQ multiplex PCR; TCRdb stores just in-frame clones and leaves some out. This table lists around 53,000 clones. Between the trimmed V and J ends, which lost 0 bases and 6 bases, there was a span of 17 bases. CDR1 is LGHNA, CDR2 YSLEER, per germline. This CDR3 is built from 17 residues. This clonotype was obtained from a male donor in good health and CMV-seropositive. Sequences were obtained from PBMCs. The genes are TRBV4-3 and TRBJ1-4; D not resolved. CDR3 DNA sequence: TGCGCCAGCAGCCAAGATCTAGGTGAGCTGAGATATGAAAAACTGTTTTTT. It yields the protein CASSQDLGELRYEKLFF.